A selection of T cell receptor beta chains follows, all from one sample in a study of cytomegalovirus exposure and HLA in healthy donors. Sequencing used immunoSEQ multiplex PCR; TCRdb keeps in-frame clones, though not all of them. The sample consists of over 65,000 clones, roughly four fifths of them appearing once. Sequenced input: PBMCs. The receptors originated from a human donor in good health. Each CDR3 is given with its conserved first and last residue. D genes are given only for firm matches. A row's size may be missing; if present it is once, few, many or a size class.

>-|TRBJ2-2|TRBD2|TRBV13
CASSLGLAGYTGELFF
TGTGCCAGCAGCTTAGGGCTAGCGGGGTACACCGGGGAGCTGTTTTTT
>-|TRBJ2-7|TRBD2|TRBV7-9
CSSSWEGNEQYF
TGTTCCAGCAGCTGGGAGGGGAACGAGCAGTACTTC
>-|TRBJ2-7|-|TRBV15
CATSRGRTVAYEQYF
TGTGCCACCAGCAGAGGGAGGACAGTAGCCTACGAGCAGTACTTC
>once|TRBJ1-1|-|TRBV12-5
CASGLASSWNTEAFF
TGTGCTAGTGGTTTGGCGAGTAGCTGGAACACTGAAGCTTTCTTT
>once|TRBJ1-5|-|TRBV5-3
CARSTPGSNQPQHF
TGTGCCAGAAGCACCCCGGGGAGCAATCAGCCCCAGCATTTT
>-|TRBJ1-2|-|TRBV27
CASSLGADYGYTF
TGTGCCAGCAGTTTAGGGGCAGACTATGGCTACACCTTC
>-|TRBJ1-1|-|TRBV19
CASTPPAKREAFF
TGTGCCAGTACCCCACCCGCTAAGAGGGAAGCTTTCTTT
>-|TRBJ1-2|TRBD1|TRBV29-1
CSVRTGGVANYGYTF
TGCAGCGTCCGGACAGGGGGCGTAGCTAACTATGGCTACACCTTC
>-|TRBJ1-1|TRBD1|TRBV18
CASSPRGTVEAFF
TGTGCCAGCTCACCACGAGGGACAGTTGAAGCTTTCTTT
>-|TRBJ1-6|-|TRBV9
CASSTTDSYNSPLHF
TGTGCCAGCAGCACGACTGACTCCTATAATTCACCCCTCCACTTT
>-|TRBJ2-3|-|TRBV19
CASAVGQLTDTQYF
TGTGCCAGTGCCGTGGGGCAGCTCACAGATACGCAGTATTTT
>-|TRBJ2-7|-|TRBV10-1
CASSQQGSYEQYF
TGCGCCAGCAGCCAACAGGGTAGCTACGAGCAGTACTTC
>-|TRBJ1-1|-|TRBV7-8
CASSPGLPGLTGTEAFF
TGTGCCAGCAGCCCGGGCTTACCGGGCTTAACAGGCACTGAAGCTTTCTTT
>few|TRBJ1-5|-|TRBV2
CASSEDRTSQHF
TGTGCCAGCAGCGAAGACAGGACATCCCAGCATTTT
>-|TRBJ1-6|-|TRBV6-5
CASSNLAGATSPLNF
TGTGCCAGCAGTAACCTTGCAGGGGCTACTTCACCCCTCAACTTT
>-|TRBJ1-5|TRBD1|TRBV10-3
CAISPTGGADQPQHF
TGTGCCATCAGCCCGACAGGGGGCGCGGATCAGCCCCAGCATTTT
>-|TRBJ1-2|-|TRBV27
CASSLSAGSYGYTF
TGTGCCAGCAGTTTATCGGCAGGTAGCTATGGCTACACCTTC
>once|TRBJ2-5|TRBD2|TRBV29-1
CSVVGREQETQYF
TGCAGCGTTGTCGGGCGGGAGCAAGAGACCCAGTACTTC
>few|TRBJ2-3|TRBD1|TRBV4-1
CASSQQTGSTDTQYF
TGCGCCAGCAGCCAGCAGACAGGGAGCACAGATACGCAGTATTTT
>-|TRBJ2-5|-|TRBV4-1
CASSQAGAIQETQYF
TGCGCCAGCAGCCAGGCGGGGGCAATACAAGAGACCCAGTACTTC
>-|TRBJ2-5|TRBD2|TRBV11-2
CASSLPGLAGIQETQYF
TGTGCCAGCAGCTTACCCGGACTAGCGGGGATCCAAGAGACCCAGTACTTC
>-|TRBJ1-4|-|TRBV9
CASSATVATNEKLFF
TGTGCCAGCAGCGCGACAGTTGCAACTAATGAAAAACTGTTTTTT
>-|TRBJ2-7|TRBD2|TRBV19
CASSIRAGAYEQYF
TGTGCCAGTAGTATTAGAGCGGGGGCCTACGAGCAGTACTTC
>-|TRBJ2-6|TRBD2|TRBV5-4
CASSLGGGGSGANVLTF
TGTGCCAGCAGCTTGGGCGGGGGGGGGTCGGGGGCCAACGTCCTGACTTTC
>-|TRBJ2-5|TRBD2|TRBV5-4
CASSLSSGGVETQYF
TGTGCCAGCAGCTTGTCCAGCGGGGGGGTAGAGACCCAGTACTTC
>-|TRBJ2-2|-|TRBV7-2
CASSLQAAGVTGELFF
TGTGCCAGCAGCTTACAAGCGGCTGGAGTAACCGGGGAGCTGTTTTTT
>-|TRBJ1-1|-|TRBV6-1
CASSEGGALNTEAFF
TGTGCCAGCAGTGAAGGGGGAGCCCTGAACACTGAAGCTTTCTTT
>once|TRBJ1-5|-|TRBV6-5
CASRRGESNQPQHF
TGTGCCAGCAGGCGGGGAGAGAGCAATCAGCCCCAGCATTTT
>-|TRBJ1-5|TRBD1|TRBV6-1
CASSEWGQNPQHF
TGTGCCAGCAGTGAATGGGGACAGAACCCCCAGCATTTT
>-|TRBJ2-3|-|TRBV7-9
CASRPTRIRTDTQYF
TGTGCCAGCAGACCGACTAGAATTCGGACAGATACGCAGTATTTT
>few|TRBJ2-3|-|TRBV19
CATQPPLRTDTQYF
TGTGCAACACAACCCCCGCTTCGCACAGATACGCAGTATTTT
>-|TRBJ1-1|TRBD1|TRBV7-9
CASSDTGTGEAEAFF
TGTGCCAGCAGCGATACCGGGACAGGGGAAGCTGAAGCTTTCTTT
>-|TRBJ2-7|-|TRBV19
CASSISGGFAYEQYF
TGTGCCAGTAGTATCTCCGGCGGATTCGCCTACGAGCAGTACTTC
>-|TRBJ2-3|-|TRBV5-1
CASSTRTNTDTQYF
TGCGCCAGCAGCACCCGGACTAACACAGATACGCAGTATTTT
>-|TRBJ1-1|-|TRBV25-1
CASSAQGYSEAFF
TGTGCCAGCAGTGCCCAGGGATACTCTGAAGCTTTCTTT
>-|TRBJ1-2|-|TRBV6-5
CASSYSRTAYGYTF
TGTGCCAGCAGTTACTCTCGGACTGCCTATGGCTACACCTTC
>-|TRBJ1-1|TRBD1|TRBV7-2
CASSLVAGGSIGAFF
TGTGCCAGCAGCTTAGTTGCAGGGGGGTCTATTGGGGCTTTCTTT
>many|TRBJ2-7|-|TRBV2
CATSGQGTYEQYF
TGTGCCACCAGTGGGCAGGGAACCTACGAGCAGTACTTC
>-|TRBJ2-7|TRBD1|TRBV4-3
CASRENRGTYEQYF
TGCGCCAGCAGGGAAAACAGGGGCACCTACGAGCAGTACTTC
>-|TRBJ2-6|TRBD2|TRBV7-2
CASSFASGASSGANVLTF
TGTGCCAGCAGCTTCGCTAGCGGGGCCTCCTCTGGGGCCAACGTCCTGACTTTC
>-|TRBJ2-7|TRBD1|TRBV4-1
CASRVALTGTDYEQYF
TGCGCCAGCAGGGTCGCGTTAACCGGGACAGACTACGAGCAGTACTTC
>-|TRBJ1-1|-|TRBV29-1
CSVEAGWDGTEAFF
TGCAGCGTTGAAGCGGGATGGGATGGCACTGAAGCTTTCTTT
>-|TRBJ2-7|-|TRBV5-1
CASSPGGPNYYEQYF
TGCGCCAGCAGCCCCGGGGGACCTAATTACTACGAGCAGTACTTC
>few|TRBJ1-5|-|TRBV6-5
CASSYLTSNQPQHF
TGTGCCAGCAGTTACCTCACAAGCAATCAGCCCCAGCATTTT
>once|TRBJ2-7|-|TRBV4-3
CASSQDPGPSSYEQYF
TGCGCCAGCAGCCAAGACCCAGGGCCCAGCTCCTACGAGCAGTACTTC
>-|TRBJ2-7|TRBD2|TRBV7-9
CASSPPEGAGSAEQYF
TGTGCCAGCAGCCCCCCCGAGGGAGCGGGGTCCGCCGAGCAGTACTTC
>-|TRBJ2-3|TRBD2|TRBV4-1
CASRSLGLAGRGPDTQYF
TGCGCCAGCAGGTCGTTGGGACTAGCGGGGCGAGGCCCAGATACGCAGTATTTT
>once|TRBJ2-1|TRBD2|TRBV11-2
CASSLGASGGEQFF
TGTGCCAGCAGCTTAGGTGCTAGCGGGGGTGAGCAGTTCTTC
>-|TRBJ2-3|TRBD2|TRBV18
CASSPLPPTSGGGSRDTQYF
TGTGCCAGCTCACCACTCCCCCCTACTAGCGGGGGGGGTTCACGAGATACGCAGTATTTT
>-|TRBJ2-1|-|TRBV5-4
CASSLGTHYNEQFF
TGTGCCAGCAGCTTAGGGACTCACTACAATGAGCAGTTCTTC
>-|TRBJ1-6|TRBD1|TRBV7-6
CASSFGQGYNSPLHF
TGTGCCAGCAGCTTCGGACAGGGATATAATTCACCCCTCCACTTT
>-|TRBJ2-5|-|TRBV6-5
CASSYRTSGETQYF
TGTGCCAGCAGTTACCGAACCTCGGGGGAGACCCAGTACTTC